This T cell receptor (beta chain) was identified during a study of shared clonotypes between healthy human individuals (dated by TCRdb to 2018 to 2020). Broadly, across the study: The cohort comprised a couple of women and three men aged 18 to 49 years. For each donor, CD4 naive and CD4 memory were each given three plates, CD8 naive was given two plates, and CD8 memory was given one plate. The study deeply sequenced blood TCR repertoires of roughly five healthy adults to estimate repertoire size and the extent of clonotype sharing between individuals. To increase sequencing depth and limit assay-specific biases, TCR repertoire library preparation and sequencing were carried out by different laboratories using diverse techniques. Leukapheresis yielded between about 0.94 and 10 billion PBMCs per donor. Study-level results and caveats: Sharing across a handful of donors was observed for approximately 5% of naive CD4, over 3% of naive CD8, 2% to 2.5% of memory CD4, and approximately 0.41% of memory CD8 clonotypes. Because the study included a small number of donors, the genetic and exposure-history diversity represented was limited. Clonotypes shared by all four sorted-subset donors showed higher generation probabilities than non-shared clonotypes. Estimated clonotype richness was generally larger for naive than for memory subsets. Only blood was sampled, and tissue TCR repertoires likely differ from those in blood. Rarefaction of sorted-subset datasets indicated incomplete sequencing despite the large sequencing depth. Pairwise subsampling led to the expectation that sequencing depth would affect the degree of clonotype sharing among donors.

As encoded in the germline V gene, CDR1 is SGHRS while CDR2 is YFSETQ. The CDR3 holds 13 amino acids from the cysteine to the phenylalanine. Just CDR3 DNA is preserved here, 39 bases in frame from base 1. V loses 6 bases of germline sequence and J loses 1 base, and the interval between the two ends is 11 bases. CD8 naive samples were obtained by positive selection for CCR7 among CD45RO-negative cells, yielding a CD45RA+CCR7+ population from which TemRA cells were excluded. The donors were healthy, HIV-negative adults with no recently reported acute infections or vaccinations. Every donor was a Caucasian adult residing in Nashville, Tennessee, USA. After blood collection by leukapheresis, PBMCs were isolated using Ficoll-Histopaque density gradient centrifugation and then cryopreserved in the vapor phase of liquid nitrogen. Analytical flow cytometry was used to check the purity and quantity of each magnetically sorted T cell population. From each sorted fraction, genomic DNA was isolated and quantified by UV absorbance on a Nanodrop 2000c.

A remark on this clone: No antigen is known for it. Nothing much larger sits one base from this clone, and base qualities are not available.

Using the deep immunoSEQ assay, multiplex PCR amplified TCR CDR3 regions from genomic DNA. Genomic DNA extracted from each cell subset was distributed evenly over all wells of several immunoSEQ 96-well plates, and each plate served as one replicate. For sorted subsets, roughly 200 ng of genomic DNA, equivalent to roughly 30,000 T cell genomes, went into each replicate PCR. The purified libraries were quantified using a Qubit 3.0 fluorometer, sized with a Bioanalyzer 2100, and then quantified again using the KAPA Library Quantification kit. Every immunoSEQ 96-well plate was sequenced on a separate single-read 150-cycle Illumina NextSeq 550 flow cell. In the authors' own workflow: Because the immunoSEQ output held only junctional sequences and lacked quality scores, the filtering could not match the filtering applied to full-length reads. To assign V/J genes and CDR3, sequences were annotated using PyIR, a Python wrapper for IgBLAST v1.9, with IMGT germline references. Reads were removed for weak V/J assignments (E-value above 1e-6), missing CDR3, stop codons, out-of-frame junctions, or ambiguous translated residues. V3J clonotypes were defined by identical inferred V gene, J gene, and CDR3 amino acid sequence. To compute the percentage overlap between repertoires, the number of shared unique clonotypes was divided by the size of the smaller repertoire. Richness of each repertoire was evaluated using RTK rarefaction, the Chao1 estimator, and Recon v2.1 estimates of unobserved clonotypes. OLGA was used to compute generation probabilities for all TCRbeta clonotypes that the gDNA method yielded from a few donors. As stored in TCRdb, this immuneACCESS dataset retains in-frame rearrangements with V and J assigned. A fraction of the clones does not appear; measured against another copy, unresolved V genes explain less than half of the discrepancy, and the remainder lacks a known reason. V, J and clone size are those of that table, while D and trimming were read from the DNA. The sample yields some 740,000 clones; about 92% were counted once. 20% to 30% of the sample goes to the ten largest clones.

The V and J genes are TRBV5-1 and TRBJ2-7; no D segment can be confidently identified. What was sequenced was naive CD8+ T cells sorted from blood. Per the publication, the cell subset or site label means: CD45RA+CCR7+. The receptor's source is a man aged 30 to 45 in good health. The CDR3 protein sequence reads: CASTDDTSYEQYF. The nucleotide sequence reads as follows: TGCGCCAGCACCGATGACACTTCCTACGAGCAGTACTTC. Reference TRBV5-1 and TRBJ2-7 genes cover what lies past the CDR3, so the full variable domain is KAGVTQTPRYLIKTRGQQVTLSCSPISGHRSVSWYQQTPGQGLQFLFEYFSETQRNKGNFPGRFSGRQFSNSRSEMNVSTLELGDSALYLCASTDDTSYEQYFGPGTRLTVT.